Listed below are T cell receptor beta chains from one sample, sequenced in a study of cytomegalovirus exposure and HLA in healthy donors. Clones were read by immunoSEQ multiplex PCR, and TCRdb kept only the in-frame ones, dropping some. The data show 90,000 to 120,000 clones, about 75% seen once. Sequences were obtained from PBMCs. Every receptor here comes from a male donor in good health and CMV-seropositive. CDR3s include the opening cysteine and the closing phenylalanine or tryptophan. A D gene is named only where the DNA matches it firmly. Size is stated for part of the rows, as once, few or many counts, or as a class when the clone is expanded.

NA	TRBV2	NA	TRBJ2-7	TGTGCCAGCAGTTCAGCGAGCTACGAGCAGTACTTC	CASSSASYEQYF
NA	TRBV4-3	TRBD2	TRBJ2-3	TGCGCCAGCAGCCAAGATCCAGCGGGGGGGACGAACACAGATACGCAGTATTTT	CASSQDPAGGTNTDTQYF
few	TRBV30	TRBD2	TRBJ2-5	TGTGCCTCCCGGGAGGGAGAACAAGAGACCCAGTACTTC	CASREGEQETQYF
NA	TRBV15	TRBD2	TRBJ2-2	TGTGCCACCAGCAGAGCTCTAGCGGCGAACACCGGGGAGCTGTTTTTT	CATSRALAANTGELFF
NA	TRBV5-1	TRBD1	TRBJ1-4	TGCGCCAGCAGCAGCAACAGGGGAGAACTGTTTTTT	CASSSNRGELFF
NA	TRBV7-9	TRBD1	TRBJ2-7	TGTGCCAGCACCATCCAGGGGGCGGGGGAGCAGTACTTC	CASTIQGAGEQYF
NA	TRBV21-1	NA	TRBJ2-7	TGTGCCAGCAGCGGACAGGGATCCTACGAGCAGTACTTC	CASSGQGSYEQYF
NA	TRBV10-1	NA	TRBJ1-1	TGCGCCAGCGGCTCCCAGGGTGGGACTGAAGCTTTCTTT	CASGSQGGTEAFF
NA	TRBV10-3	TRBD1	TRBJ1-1	TGTGCCAGCCTCCGACAGGGATCCACTGAAGCTTTCTTT	CASLRQGSTEAFF
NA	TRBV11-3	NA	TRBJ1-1	TGTGCCAGCAGCTGGGGAGGGGCGGGGGGGAACACTGAAGCTTTCTTT	CASSWGGAGGNTEAFF
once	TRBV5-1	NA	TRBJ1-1	TGCGCCAGCAGCTTGGTGGCAGTTCAGATGAACACTGAAGCTTTCTTT	CASSLVAVQMNTEAFF
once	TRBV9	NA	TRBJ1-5	TGTGCCAGCAGCTCACTGTCTGATCAGCCCCAGCATTTT	CASSSLSDQPQHF
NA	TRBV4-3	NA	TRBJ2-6	TGCGCCAGCAGCCAAGAACCCGGGGCTGGGGCCAACGTCCTGACTTTC	CASSQEPGAGANVLTF
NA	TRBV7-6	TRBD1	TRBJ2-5	TGTGCCAGCAGCTCGACCGGGACAGGGAGGGAGACCCAGTACTTC	CASSSTGTGRETQYF
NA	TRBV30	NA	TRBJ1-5	TGTGCCTGGAGTGTACGGGGGAATCAGCCCCAGCATTTT	CAWSVRGNQPQHF
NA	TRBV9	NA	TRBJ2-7	TGTGCCAGCAGCCCGTCCGGGACAACGGGGCGGGAGCAGTACTTC	CASSPSGTTGREQYF
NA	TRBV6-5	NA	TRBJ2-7	TGTGCCAGCAGGAGTCAGCGGACGAGCTCCTACGAGCAGTACTTC	CASRSQRTSSYEQYF
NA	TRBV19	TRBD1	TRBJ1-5	TGTGCCAGTAGCCCCTCACGGACAGGGGGCCACAATCAGCCCCAGCATTTT	CASSPSRTGGHNQPQHF
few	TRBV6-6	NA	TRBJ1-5	TGTGCCAGCGGAGACAGTTATAGCAATCAGCCCCAGCATTTT	CASGDSYSNQPQHF
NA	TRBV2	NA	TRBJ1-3	TGTGCCAGCCAGGCGCGCACCTCCTCTGGAAACACCATATATTTT	CASQARTSSGNTIYF
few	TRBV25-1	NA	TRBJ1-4	TGTGCCAGCAGTACAGGGATCCGGAATGAAAAACTGTTTTTT	CASSTGIRNEKLFF
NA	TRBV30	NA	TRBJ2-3	TGTGCCTGGAGTGTTTTGGGCGGGGTATTGGCAGATACGCAGTATTTT	CAWSVLGGVLADTQYF
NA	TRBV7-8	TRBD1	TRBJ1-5	TGTGCCAGCAGCTCCAGGGGGGTCAATCAGCCCCAGCATTTT	CASSSRGVNQPQHF
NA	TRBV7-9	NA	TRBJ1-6	TGTGCCAGCAGCGTGACTCCAGCACCCCTCCACTTT	CASSVTPAPLHF
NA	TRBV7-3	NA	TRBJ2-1	TGTGCCAGCAGCTCCGGGTATGGCGTTCACAATGAGCAGTTCTTC	CASSSGYGVHNEQFF